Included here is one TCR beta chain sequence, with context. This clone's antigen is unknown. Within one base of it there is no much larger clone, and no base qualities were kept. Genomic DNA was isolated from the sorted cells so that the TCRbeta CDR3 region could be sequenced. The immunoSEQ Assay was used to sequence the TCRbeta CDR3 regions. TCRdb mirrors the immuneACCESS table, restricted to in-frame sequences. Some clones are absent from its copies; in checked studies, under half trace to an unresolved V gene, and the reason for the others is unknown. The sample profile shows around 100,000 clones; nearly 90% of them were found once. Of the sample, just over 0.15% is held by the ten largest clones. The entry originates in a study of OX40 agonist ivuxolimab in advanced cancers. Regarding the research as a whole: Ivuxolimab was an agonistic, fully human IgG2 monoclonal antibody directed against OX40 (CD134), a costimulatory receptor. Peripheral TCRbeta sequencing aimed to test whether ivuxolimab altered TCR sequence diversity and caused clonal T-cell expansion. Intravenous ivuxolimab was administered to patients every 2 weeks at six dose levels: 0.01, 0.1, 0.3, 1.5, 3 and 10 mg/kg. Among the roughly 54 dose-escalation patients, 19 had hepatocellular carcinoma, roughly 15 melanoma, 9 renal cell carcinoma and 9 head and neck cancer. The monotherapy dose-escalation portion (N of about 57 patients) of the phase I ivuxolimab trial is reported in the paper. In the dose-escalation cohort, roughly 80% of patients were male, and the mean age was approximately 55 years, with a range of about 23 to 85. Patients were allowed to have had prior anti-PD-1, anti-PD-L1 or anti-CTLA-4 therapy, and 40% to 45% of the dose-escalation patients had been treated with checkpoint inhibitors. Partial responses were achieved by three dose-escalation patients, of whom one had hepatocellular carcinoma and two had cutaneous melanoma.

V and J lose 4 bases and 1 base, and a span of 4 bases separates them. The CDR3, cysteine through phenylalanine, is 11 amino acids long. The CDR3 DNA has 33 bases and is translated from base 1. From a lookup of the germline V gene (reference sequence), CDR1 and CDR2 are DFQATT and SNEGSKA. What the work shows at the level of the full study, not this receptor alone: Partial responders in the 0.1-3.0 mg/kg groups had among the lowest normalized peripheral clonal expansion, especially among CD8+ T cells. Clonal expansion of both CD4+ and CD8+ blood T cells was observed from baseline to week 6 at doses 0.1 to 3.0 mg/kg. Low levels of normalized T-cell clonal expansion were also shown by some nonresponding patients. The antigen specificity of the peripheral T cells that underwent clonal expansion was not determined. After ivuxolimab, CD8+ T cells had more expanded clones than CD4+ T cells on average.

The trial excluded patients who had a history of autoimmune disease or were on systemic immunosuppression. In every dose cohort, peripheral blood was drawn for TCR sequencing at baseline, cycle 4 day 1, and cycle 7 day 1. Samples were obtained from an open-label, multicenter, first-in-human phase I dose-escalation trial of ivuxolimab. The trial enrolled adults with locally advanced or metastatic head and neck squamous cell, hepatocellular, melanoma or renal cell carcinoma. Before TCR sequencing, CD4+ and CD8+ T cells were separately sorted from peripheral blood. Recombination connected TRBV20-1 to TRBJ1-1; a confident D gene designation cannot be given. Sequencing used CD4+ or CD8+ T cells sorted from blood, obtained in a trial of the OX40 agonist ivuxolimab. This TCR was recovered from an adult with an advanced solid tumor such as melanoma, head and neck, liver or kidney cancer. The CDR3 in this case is CSATGNTEAFF. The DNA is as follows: TGCAGTGCTACGGGGAACACTGAAGCTTTCTTT.